This TCR beta chain derives from a study of T cell changes during pregnancy in multiple sclerosis (dated by TCRdb to the late 2010s). Looking at the study overall: Changes in the T cell repertoire over the course of pregnancy were examined in this study in women with multiple sclerosis.

Receptors were amplified or captured by the immunoSEQ multiplex PCR assay. Held by TCRdb, this immuneACCESS table contains in-frame sequences only and omits some clones. Under half of the omission traces to an unresolved V gene where checked; the cause of the rest is unknown. The sample table records some 52,000 clones; approximately 92% of these occur just once. Clones ranked in the top ten supply around 0.73% of the sample. V lost 5 bases and J lost 5 bases; the stretch between them is 16 bases long. The CDR3 sequence holds 15 residues, the cysteine and phenylalanine included. The only DNA kept is the CDR3, 45 bases in frame from the first base. In the germline V gene, CDR1 corresponds to WSHSY and CDR2 to SAAADI. As regards this clone: Its binding antigen is unknown. Base quality data are lacking; no much larger clone is found one base away.

The sequence was collected from a female donor with multiple sclerosis, enrolled in a pregnancy study. Sequencing used CD4+ T cells from peripheral blood mononuclear cells, obtained in the third trimester of pregnancy. The chain couples TRBV10-2 to TRBJ1-5, with no confidently assigned D gene. The DNA sequence is given as TGCGCCAGCAGTACCGGGAGCCTTAGTGATCAGCCCCAGCATTTT. It translates to CASSTGSLSDQPQHF.